The 20 T cell receptor beta chains below all came from one sample that was sequenced in a study of neoadjuvant anti-PD-1 for oral cavity cancer (dated by TCRdb to the early 2020s). Library preparation was by the immunoSEQ multiplex PCR assay. The clones in this table, taken by TCRdb from immuneACCESS, are in-frame only. Not every clone is retained; where verified, under half of the shortfall comes from an unresolved V gene, and the cause of the rest is unknown. Counted in this sample were around 12,000 clones; over 60% of them appeared once. The ten largest clones represent approximately 2.4% of the sample. According to the study, the label for this sample's time point signals: before neoadjuvant nivolumab. Sequenced here: PBMCs, sampled before nivolumab (anti-PD-1) treatment. The source of these receptors is a person between 35 and 79 years old with oral cavity squamous cell carcinoma.

This clone was seen a handful of times. The chain employs TRBV2 and TRBJ1-4; weak D call: TRBD1 (6 bases). Between the trimmed V and J ends, which lost 8 bases and 8 bases, there was a span of 12 bases. CDR1 and CDR2 (germline): SNHLY, FYNNEI. This CDR3 contains 12 residues. In nucleotides, the CDR3 is TGTGCCAGCTCTGGCAGGGGCGAAAAACTGTTTTTT. Translating gives CASSGRGEKLFF.

This clone occurred a few times. The chain is built from TRBV7-9 and TRBJ1-1; D uncertain. Trimming pared 1 base from V and 1 base from J, leaving 10 bases between. This CDR3 comprises 15 residues. Per germline, CDR1 SEHNR and CDR2 FQNEAQ (reference sequence). In DNA form, the CDR3 reads TGTGCCAGCAGCTTAGGCAGGTCCTCGAACACTGAAGCTTTCTTT. It codes for CASSLGRSSNTEAFF.

The chain uses TRBV5-1 and TRBJ2-1; TRBD1 might be the D (5 bases). CDR1 and CDR2 from the germline V gene are SGHRS and YFSETQ. Trimming cost V 5 bases and J 6 bases, with 12 bases left between them. CDR3 size: 13 residues. CDR3 sequence (DNA): TGCGCCAGCAGGCCAGGGTTTAGCAATGAGCAGTTCTTC. This encodes CASRPGFSNEQFF.

This sequence joins TRBV7-2 and TRBJ2-3, with 10 bases fitting TRBD2. Germline V gives CDR1 SGHTA, CDR2 FQGNSA. This CDR3 comprises 16 residues. The trim removed 4 bases at V and 6 bases at J, leaving 10 bases unmatched. CDR3 in DNA: TGTGCCAGCAGCTCCCGACTAGCGGGTGGTTCGGATACGCAGTATTTT. The encoded protein is CASSSRLAGGSDTQYF.

This rearrangement joins TRBV15 to TRBJ2-7; tentatively, D is TRBD2 (7 bases). CDR1 LNHNV and CDR2 YYDKDF come from the germline V gene (reference sequence). The CDR3 has 17 amino acids. The V gene lost 5 bases and the J gene lost 4 bases, with 24 bases spanning the gap. CDR3 protein: CATSSRGVGGAIYEQYF. CDR3 bases: TGTGCCACCAGCTCCCGCGGAGTTGGGGGGGCCATTTACGAGCAGTACTTC.

This chain joins TRBV11-2 and TRBJ2-1, with a weak D call TRBD2 (6 bases). Germline V gene lookup returns CDR1 SGHAT and CDR2 FQNNGV. V was cut by 5 bases and J by 6 bases, with 8 bases left in between. This CDR3 region has 12 residues. The DNA of the CDR3 is TGTGCCAGCAGCCCCGGGAGCAATGAGCAGTTCTTC. Its translation is CASSPGSNEQFF.

V is TRBV5-6 and J is TRBJ2-7; D gene ambiguous. The CDR3 has 14 residues. The germline V gene encodes CDR1 SGHDT and CDR2 YYEEEE. With 0 bases removed from V and 0 bases from J, the gap between germline ends came to 7 bases. The CDR3 region has the DNA TGTGCCAGCAGCTTGGTAGGCAGCTCCTACGAGCAGTACTTC. Translated, it gives CASSLVGSSYEQYF.

The CDR3 is CASTSGYEQFF. For the CDR3, the DNA is TGTGCCAGCACCTCGGGCTACGAGCAGTTCTTC. The chain links TRBV2 to TRBJ2-1; D uncertain. The ends were cut back, 7 bases at V and 10 bases at J, with 11 bases in the middle. The CDR3 covers 11 residues. The V gene's germline CDR1 is SNHLY and CDR2 FYNNEI.

The chain carries TRBV7-8 and TRBJ1-5; D uncertain. CDR3 length: 14 residues. CDR1 and CDR2 from the germline V gene are SGHVS and FQNEAQ. The ends were cut back, 5 bases at V and 3 bases at J, with 11 bases in the middle. The DNA for the CDR3 is TGTGCCAGCAGCGCCGGCGCTTACAATCAGCCCCAGCATTTT. As protein: CASSAGAYNQPQHF. The entire variable domain, with the rest obtained from reference TRBV7-8 and TRBJ1-5, is as follows: GAGVSQSPRYKVAKRGQDVALRCDPISGHVSLFWYQQALGQGPEFLTYFQNEAQLDKSGLPSDRFFAERPEGSVSTLKIQRTQQEDSAVYLCASSAGAYNQPQHFGDGTRLSIL.

The CDR3 loop reads CASSLLGGSEAFF. The DNA for the CDR3 is TGTGCCAGTAGCCTCCTGGGGGGTTCCGAAGCTTTCTTT. The chain employs TRBV19 and TRBJ1-1; D might be TRBD1 (5 bases). Trimming took 6 bases from V and 8 from J, leaving 16 bases between them. The germline V gene has CDR1 LNHDA and CDR2 SQIVND (reference sequence). The CDR3 totals 13 residues.

The chain links TRBV28 to TRBJ1-5; TRBD1 aligns across 8 bases. J was trimmed by 4 bases and V by 5 bases; bases with no gene match: 1. This CDR3 contains 13 residues. Germline loops: CDR1 MDHEN, CDR2 SYDVKM. DNA of the CDR3: TGTGCCAGCAGTGGACAGGGAAATCAGCCCCAGCATTTT. Translating gives CASSGQGNQPQHF.

The chain couples TRBV11-2 to TRBJ2-7; tentative D call: TRBD2 (7 bases). CDR3 size: 15 residues. V was cut by 4 bases and J by 2 bases, with 15 bases left in between. Per germline, CDR1 SGHAT and CDR2 FQNNGV. The CDR3 is CASSSGGGGTYEQYF. The CDR3 DNA sequence: TGTGCCAGCAGCTCCGGGGGAGGGGGGACCTACGAGCAGTACTTC.

This chain links TRBV7-9 with TRBJ2-1; 7 bases agree with TRBD1. The germline V gene has CDR1 SEHNR and CDR2 FQNEAQ (reference sequence). Trimming at V came to 5 bases and at J to 8 bases, leaving 9 bases not matched to a gene. The CDR3 contains 14 residues. CDR3: CASSRGIGGDEQFF. The CDR3 DNA reads as TGTGCCAGCAGCCGAGGGATAGGGGGCGATGAGCAGTTCTTC.

The chain links TRBV5-1 to TRBJ1-3; D might be TRBD1 (5 bases). This CDR3 comprises 14 residues. V was cut by 1 base and J by 1 base, with 6 bases left in between. The germline gives CDR1 SGHRS, CDR2 YFSETQ. The CDR3 region has the DNA TGCGCCAGCAGCTTGACAGGATCTGGAAACACCATATATTTT. This sequence encodes CASSLTGSGNTIYF. Complete variable domain (other parts from reference TRBV5-1 and TRBJ1-3): KAGVTQTPRYLIKTRGQQVTLSCSPISGHRSVSWYQQTPGQGLQFLFEYFSETQRNKGNFPGRFSGRQFSNSRSEMNVSTLELGDSALYLCASSLTGSGNTIYFGEGSWLTVV.

The rearrangement uses TRBV5-6 and TRBJ1-3, with D tentatively TRBD1 (5 bases). This CDR3 has 13 residues. The V end lost 2 bases, the J end lost 5 bases, and 8 bases lay between the germline ends. Germline-derived CDR1 and CDR2 are SGHDT and YYEEEE. The CDR3 coding sequence is TGTGCCAGCAGCTTCCAGGGACGAAACACCATATATTTT. Amino acid sequence: CASSFQGRNTIYF.

The chain uses TRBV4-1 and TRBJ2-1; TRBD1 is a possible D gene (5 bases). Looked up from germline, CDR1 is MGHRA and CDR2 is YSYEKL. The V end was cut by 1 base, the J end by 4 bases, with 17 bases between. CDR3 length: 17 amino acids. CDR3 nucleotides: TGCGCCAGCAGCCAAGTTCCTCCTATAGGGGATTACAATGAGCAGTTCTTC. It yields the protein CASSQVPPIGDYNEQFF.

Note on this clone: The sample carries other DNA sequences with the same CDR3. The J gene is TRBJ2-3, the V gene TRBV11-3; possible D gene TRBD2, 5 bases. The CDR3 runs to 15 residues. V dropped 5 bases and J dropped 2 bases, with 14 bases sitting between them. The V gene's germline CDR1 is SGHNT and CDR2 YENEEA. CDR3 in DNA: TGTGCCAGCAGCCCAGGAGGCGGACCCACAGATACGCAGTATTTT. Residues: CASSPGGGPTDTQYF.

The V gene is TRBV5-1, the J gene TRBJ2-1; TRBD2 aligns across 11 bases. V shed 0 bases, J shed 7 bases, and the junction held 3 bases outside the gene matches. Germline assignment: CDR1 SGHRS and CDR2 YFSETQ. The CDR3 runs 15 residues. The CDR3 spells CASSLVASGGNEQFF. The DNA for the CDR3 is TGCGCCAGCAGCTTGGTGGCTAGCGGGGGGAATGAGCAGTTCTTC.

The chain is built from TRBV6-5 and TRBJ1-2; TRBD1 is a possible D gene (5 bases). CDR1 MNHEY and CDR2 SVGAGI come from the germline V gene. Trimming removed 10 bases at V and 0 bases at J, with 12 bases between. The CDR3 runs to 13 residues. As DNA, the CDR3 is TGTGCCATCTCCGGGGGATCTAACTATGGCTACACCTTC. Translated, it gives CAISGGSNYGYTF.

This clone was observed a few times. The V and J genes are TRBV5-4 and TRBJ2-7; TRBD1 agrees at 7 bases. In germline, CDR1 is SGHNT, CDR2 YYREEE (reference sequence). This CDR3 contains 15 residues. Losses at the gene ends were 4 bases for V and 0 bases for J; bases not matched to a gene: 7. The CDR3 sequence: CASSPSAGGSYEQYF. The CDR3 DNA reads as TGTGCCAGCAGCCCATCGGCAGGGGGCTCCTACGAGCAGTACTTC.